This T cell receptor beta chain derives from a study of chronic HIV infection and antiretroviral therapy. In its sample, this clonotype was seen a few times. TCRdb recomputed calls from the 5' RACE reads with MiXCR, one row per CDR3 protein. Of under 55,000 distinct CDR3 sequences listed, 15% to 20% are singletons. CDR3 length: 15 amino acids. Trimming cost V 4 bases and J 7 bases; bases outside gene matches: 10. Germline assignment: CDR1 SGHRS and CDR2 YFSETQ. The chain links TRBV5-1 to TRBJ2-1; 8 bases line up with TRBD2. The sequenced sample consisted of peripheral blood. The sequence was obtained from an adult who had HIV and had not received antiretroviral therapy, or was an uninfected healthy control (not recorded which). Written as DNA, the CDR3 is TGCGCCAGCAGCGTCCTAAGCGGGAGCTTAAATGAGCAGTTCTTC. Its protein product is CASSVLSGSLNEQFF.